These 20 T cell receptor beta chains were sequenced from one sample in a study of identical twins. TCRdb re-derived calls from the 5' RACE reads in MiXCR, one entry per CDR3 protein. The sample contains about 730,000 distinct CDR3 sequences, around 20% of which appear only once. The sample was also linked to a second study, of T cells expressing NK-cell markers.

Sequenced: PBMCs. The receptors were gathered from a woman between 18 and 30 years old in good health.

V and J are TRBV21-1 and TRBJ2-3; the table's D call, TRBD2, was not checked against the DNA. TRBV21-1 has pseudogene status. The CDR3 length is 16 residues. DNA of the CDR3: TGTGCCAGCAGCAGGTTGGGACTGCGGGGGACAGATACGCAGTATTTT. Translation gives CASSRLGLRGTDTQYF.

The chain links TRBV10-2 to TRBJ2-7, with 9 nucleotides matching TRBD1. The V and J ends lost 6 bases and 5 bases, in that order; junction bases with no gene match: 11. The CDR3 is made up of 15 amino acids. Per germline, CDR1 WSHSY and CDR2 SAAADI. CDR3 sequence reads: CASSAPDRGRDEQYF. CDR3 in DNA: TGCGCCAGCAGCGCCCCGGACAGGGGAAGGGACGAGCAGTACTTC.

This clonotype was observed a few times. The chain combines TRBV12-3 or TRBV12-4 with TRBJ1-2, with D maybe TRBD1 (5 bases). Trimming cost V 3 bases and J 8 bases, with 13 bases left between them. CDR3 length: 13 amino acids. The CDR3 loop reads CASSLLRTWGYTF. The CDR3 bases are TGTGCCAGCAGTTTGTTACGGACATGGGGCTACACCTTC.

The V call is TRBV3-2, the J call TRBJ2-5. TRBV3-2 is marked as a pseudogene. The CDR3 has 15 amino acids. In DNA, the CDR3 is TGTGCCAGCAGCCAAGAACACGGATCCCAAGAGACCCAGTACTTC. It encodes CASSQEHGSQETQYF.

The table lists this clonotype with many counts. The chain carries TRBV6-6 and TRBJ2-1; D gene ambiguous. V was shortened by 0 bases and J by 10 bases, with 10 bases between the two germline ends. Germline CDR1 is MNHNY and CDR2 is SVGAGI (reference sequence). CDR3 size: 13 residues. For the CDR3, the DNA is TGTGCCAGCAGTTACTCGAAGGAAGGGGAGCAGTTCTTC. Amino acid sequence: CASSYSKEGEQFF.

The CDR3 loop is CASRQIQGPAGANVLTF. The CDR3 DNA reads TGTGCCAGCAGGCAAATACAGGGTCCTGCGGGGGCCAACGTCCTGACTTTC. The chain carries TRBV6-1 and TRBJ2-6; maybe TRBD1 (6 bases). Germline V CDR1 and CDR2: MNHNS, SASEGT. V lost 6 bases and J 4 bases, leaving 19 bases between the germline ends. This CDR3 spans 17 amino acids.

This clonotype showed up many times. The rearrangement uses TRBV5-1 and TRBJ2-5; tentative D call: TRBD2 (6 bases). CDR1 is SGHRS, CDR2 YFSETQ, per germline. Deletions cut 4 bases from V and 4 bases from J, with 14 bases between. The CDR3 has 14 amino acids. The CDR3 region is CASSVSRRGETQYF. In DNA form, the CDR3 reads TGCGCCAGCAGCGTTAGCAGGAGGGGAGAGACCCAGTACTTC.

The CDR3 sequence: CSAIGGYEQYF. DNA for the CDR3: TGCAGTGCTATAGGGGGCTACGAGCAGTACTTC. V gene TRBV20-1 combines with J gene TRBJ2-7; D might be TRBD1 (6 bases). Germline V gives CDR1 DFQATT, CDR2 SNEGSKA (reference sequence). V was trimmed by 4 bases and J by 3 bases, leaving 7 bases between them. The CDR3 runs 11 residues.

J is TRBJ2-3 and V is TRBV7-2, with a weak D call TRBD2 (6 bases). The CDR3 totals 15 residues. Deletions cut 3 bases from V and 9 bases from J, with 19 bases between. The germline gives CDR1 SGHTA, CDR2 FQGNSA. CDR3 in DNA: TGTGCCAGCAGCTTGACGGGAGACTCACTTTACACGCAGTATTTT. This sequence encodes CASSLTGDSLYTQYF.

Of note for this clonotype: The junction shows a germline mismatch at one end, possibly a read error. The chain couples TRBV6-5 to TRBJ2-1, with 7 bases lining up with TRBD1. Germline V lookup: CDR1 MNHEY, CDR2 SVGAGI. This CDR3 region has 15 residues. In DNA form, the CDR3 reads TGTGCCAGCAATTACCAGAGGGGGCTGGGGGATGAGCAGTTCTTC. This encodes CASNYQRGLGDEQFF.

There are many counts of this clonotype. The rearrangement uses TRBV20-1 and TRBJ2-1; D uncertain. Trimming removed 2 bases from V and 5 bases from J, with 7 bases in between. Germline loops: CDR1 DFQATT, CDR2 SNEGSKA (reference sequence). This CDR3 contains 12 residues. In DNA form, the CDR3 reads TGCAGTGCTAGAAGGTCTCACAATGAGCAGTTCTTC. Encoded protein: CSARRSHNEQFF.

This clonotype was observed a handful of times. The V call is TRBV15, the J call TRBJ1-1; a weak D match, TRBD1 (5 bases). The CDR3 totals 13 residues. Between the trimmed V and J ends, which lost 7 bases and 3 bases, there was a span of 12 bases. The germline CDR1 and CDR2 sequences are LNHNV and YYDKDF (reference sequence). The CDR3 DNA sequence: TGTGCCACCACCAACCGCAGGGACACTGAAGCTTTCTTT. Protein sequence: CATTNRRDTEAFF. Complete variable domain (other parts from reference TRBV15 and TRBJ1-1): DAMVIQNPRYQVTQFGKPVTLSCSQTLNHNVMYWYQQKSSQAPKLLFHYYDKDFNNEADTPDNFQSRRPNTSFCFLDIRSPGLGDTAMYLCATTNRRDTEAFFGQGTRLTVV.

V is TRBV5-1 and J is TRBJ2-3; unclear D gene. Germline V gene sequence: CDR1 SGHRS, CDR2 YFSETQ. The CDR3 sequence is 16 residues long. V lost 3 bases and J 2 bases, leaving 16 bases between the germline ends. The CDR3 is CASSSTMPPYTDTQYF. The CDR3 nucleotides read TGCGCCAGCAGCTCGACAATGCCCCCCTACACAGATACGCAGTATTTT.

This chain uses TRBV10-1 with TRBJ2-5; D call uncertain. The V end was cut by 0 bases, the J end by 2 bases, with 7 bases between. CDR1 is WNHNN and CDR2 is SYGVQD in the germline V gene (reference sequence). This CDR3 spans 14 amino acids. The CDR3 here is CASSESGRQETQYF. The CDR3 coding sequence is TGCGCCAGCAGTGAGTCGGGCAGACAAGAGACCCAGTACTTC.

In its sample, this clonotype was seen a few times. This chain joins TRBV12-3 or TRBV12-4 and TRBJ1-1; D is uncertain. This CDR3 spans 14 amino acids. The V and J ends lost 6 bases and 5 bases respectively, with 16 bases between them. The CDR3 DNA follows: TGTGCCAGCAGATCCCGACCTCGAGGGACTGAAGCTTTCTTT. Amino acids: CASRSRPRGTEAFF.

This clonotype has a handful of counts. This sequence joins TRBV12-3 or TRBV12-4 and TRBJ2-2, with 8 nucleotides matching TRBD1. With V trimmed by 5 bases and J by 7 bases, 9 bases remained unmatched. This CDR3 is built from 15 residues. In DNA form, the CDR3 reads TGTGCCAGCAGTGCTCCAGGGGGCGCCGACGGGGAGCTGTTTTTT. Translation: CASSAPGGADGELFF.

This clonotype was counted a few times. The chain couples TRBV5-5 to TRBJ2-1, with 9 nucleotides matching TRBD2. CDR3 length: 15 amino acids. Germline V gene data show CDR1 as SGHKS and CDR2 as YYEKEE (reference sequence). Trimming at V came to 6 bases and at J to 6 bases, leaving 10 bases not matched to a gene. The DNA for the CDR3 is TGTGCCAGCACCCAGAGGCTAGCGGGGCCCAATGAGCAGTTCTTC. Residues: CASTQRLAGPNEQFF.

This clonotype was seen a handful of times. V is TRBV20-1 and J is TRBJ1-3, with D unclear. The germline V gene encodes CDR1 DFQATT and CDR2 SNEGSKA (reference sequence). The CDR3 sequence is 14 residues long. The V gene lost 5 bases and the J gene lost 1 base, with 12 bases spanning the gap. Here the CDR3 reads CSALPAGSGNTIYF. The CDR3, as DNA: TGCAGTGCTCTACCGGCCGGATCTGGAAACACCATATATTTT.

This clonotype has only one observation. The CDR3 nucleotides are TGTGCCAGCAGCGGCCGAGGGGGTGGAGAGACCCAGTACTTC. Encoded protein: CASSGRGGGETQYF. V is TRBV7-2 and J is TRBJ2-5; D is perhaps TRBD1 (6 bases). The germline V and J ends were trimmed by 5 bases and 4 bases, with 14 bases remaining between them. Germline V CDR1 and CDR2: SGHTA, FQGNSA. The CDR3 length is 14 residues.

This clonotype was seen only once. The genes are TRBV7-9 and TRBJ2-2; TRBD1 is a possible D gene (6 bases). Trimming cost V 4 bases and J 6 bases, with 12 bases left between them. Germline CDR1 and CDR2: SEHNR and FQNEAQ (reference sequence). The CDR3 spans 14 residues. The CDR3 loop reads CASSSYRVPGELFF. The CDR3 DNA sequence: TGTGCCAGCAGCTCCTACAGGGTTCCCGGGGAGCTGTTTTTT.